This record covers a single T cell receptor (beta chain). The antigen remains unidentified. V dropped 3 bases and J dropped 6; count of bases not matched to a gene: 1. The CDR3 covers 13 residues. Germline values: CDR1 MGHDK, CDR2 SYGVNS. Sampled while nominally healthy, donors likely had unrecorded immune exposures. The sample originates from a study of cytomegalovirus exposure and HLA in healthy donors. Regarding the study as a whole: Follow-up analysis later connected one missense variant in DCLRE1C with trimming of TCR beta V- and J-genes.

The PCR used 60 Vbeta and 13 Jbeta primers. In the original processing: Unique TCR beta chains totaled roughly 80 million in a later count, with around 10 million of them shared. Assay: immunoSEQ multiplex PCR; the TCRdb copy retains only in-frame clones and omits some. V, J and clone size are taken as reported in that table, and D and trimming were inferred from the DNA itself. Reported are 130,000 or so clones; the ten largest clones contain roughly 2%. The chain links TRBV25-1 to TRBJ2-2, with 7 bases lining up with TRBD2. The specimen sequenced was PBMCs. The clonotype was recovered from a woman aged 60-75 years in good health and CMV-seronegative. This chain's CDR3 is CASSERESGELFF. The DNA of the CDR3 is TGTGCCAGCAGTGAGCGGGAGTCCGGGGAGCTGTTTTTT.